This T cell receptor (beta chain) was captured by sequencing in a study of early T cells in non-severe SARS-CoV-2 infection. Trimming stripped 2 bases from V and 4 bases from J, with 5 bases between. CDR3 length: 12 amino acids. This clonotype was counted at least ten times. In TCRdb, the 5' RACE reads were re-called with MiXCR into one record per CDR3 protein. Counted here are about 61,000 distinct CDR3 sequences, 10% to 12% occurring once; the ten biggest clones make up 1.7%. This chain joins TRBV12-3 or TRBV12-4 and TRBJ1-1, with no clear D. What was sequenced was whole blood. This clonotype was obtained from an adult who was a healthcare worker with PCR-confirmed SARS-CoV-2 infection or an uninfected control (not recorded which). In DNA form, the CDR3 reads TGTGCCAGCAGTTTATACGGCACTGAAGCTTTCTTT. Translated: CASSLYGTEAFF.